Sequencing of this T cell receptor (beta chain) was carried out in a study of shared clonotypes between healthy human individuals. Study at large: There were three CD4 naive, three CD4 memory, two CD8 naive and one CD8 memory plates per donor. The study's findings and limits: Estimated clonotype richness was generally higher in naive than memory subsets.

Trimming removed 4 bases from V and 8 bases from J; junction bases left unmatched: 11. The CDR3 consists of 15 residues. Germline V gene lookup returns CDR1 SGHRS and CDR2 YFSETQ. Profiling relied on immunoSEQ multiplex PCR, and the TCRdb table lists in-frame clones only, not all of them. The table lists some 200,000 clones, about 69% of them singletons. The study separated CD4+ cells into CD45RA+ naive and CD45RA-negative memory subsets. With regard to this clone: Its target is not known.

The chain recombines TRBV5-1 with TRBJ1-4, with 7 bases aligning to TRBD1. Sequencing was done on a sample of memory CD4+ T cells sorted from blood. Subset in this sample: CD45RA-negative fraction. The receptor comes from a young man in good health. The CDR3 protein is CASSPGGQGGEKLFF. CDR3 nucleotides: TGCGCCAGCAGCCCAGGGGGGCAGGGCGGAGAAAAACTGTTTTTT.